The clone carrying this TCR beta chain was counted between two and nine times. The germline V gene encodes CDR1 SGHTS and CDR2 YDEGEE. The CDR3 is made up of 12 amino acids. V was pared by 4 bases and J by 6 bases, with 11 bases between. This sample was included in a study of cytomegalovirus exposure and HLA in healthy donors. The study ran its PCR with 60 Vbeta and 13 Jbeta primers. Libraries were prepared by immunoSEQ multiplex PCR; TCRdb keeps only in-frame clonotypes and omits some of them. In the table there are roughly 190,000 clones, about 13% of which are singletons. The J gene is TRBJ2-7, the V gene TRBV5-8; perhaps TRBD1 as D (6 bases). The sequence came from a middle-aged man in good health and CMV-seropositive. The material sequenced was PBMCs. The DNA of the CDR3 is TGTGCCAGCAGCCACTTGGGGGCCGAGCAGTACGTC. This gives the protein CASSHLGAEQYV.